Each of the 20 T cell receptor beta chains below was sequenced from the same sample in a study of T cells after yellow fever vaccination. TCRdb re-called the 5' RACE reads with MiXCR, one entry per CDR3 protein. The sample has hundreds of thousands of distinct CDR3 sequences; just over 20% are singletons. Material: PBMCs, obtained less than 25 days after the first yellow fever vaccination. These receptors were obtained from a man younger than 30 who received the YFV17D yellow fever vaccine.

The chain employs TRBV7-6 and TRBJ1-5; D remains ambiguous. The CDR3 length is 15 residues. CDR1 SGHVS and CDR2 FNYEAQ come from the germline V gene. The ends were cut back, 2 bases at V and 3 bases at J, with 11 bases in the middle. CDR3 coding DNA: TGTGCCAGCAGCTTATCTGGTCCCCCCAATCAGCCCCAGCATTTT. It codes for CASSLSGPPNQPQHF.

V usage is TRBV28 and J usage is TRBJ2-5; TRBD1 aligns across 8 bases. Per germline, CDR1 MDHEN and CDR2 SYDVKM. V shed 1 base and J 4 bases; nucleotides not matched to a gene: 8. CDR3 length equals 16 residues. CDR3 nucleotides: TGTGCCAGCAGTTTATCGGACAGGGAAAGGGTAGAGACCCAGTACTTC. Protein product: CASSLSDRERVETQYF.

This clonotype has a count of ten or more. J is TRBJ1-4 and V is TRBV6-4; the match to TRBD1 covers 8 bases. The germline V gene encodes CDR1 MRHNA and CDR2 SNTAGT. J gave up 0 bases and V 0 bases, and 9 bases lay outside the gene matches. The CDR3 extends over 19 amino acids. CDR3 loop: CASSDSWTGWSATNEKLFF. The CDR3 region has the DNA TGTGCCAGCAGTGACTCTTGGACAGGGTGGTCCGCAACTAATGAAAAACTGTTTTTT.

V usage is TRBV12-3 or TRBV12-4 and J usage is TRBJ2-2; perhaps TRBD1 as D (6 bases). Deletions cut 8 bases from V and 6 bases from J, with 13 bases between. The CDR3 is 13 residues long. The CDR3 here is CASVLQGSGELFF. The CDR3 DNA sequence: TGTGCCAGCGTTTTACAGGGCTCCGGGGAGCTGTTTTTT.

This chain links TRBV10-3 with TRBJ1-3; 8 nucleotides align to TRBD1. Germline V gives CDR1 ENHRY, CDR2 SYGVKD. CDR3 length equals 14 residues. J was trimmed by 4 bases and V by 6 bases; bases with no gene match: 5. The CDR3 is CAIRAGTGGNTIYF. Here the CDR3 DNA reads TGTGCCATCAGAGCCGGGACAGGCGGAAACACCATATATTTT.

The chain recombines TRBV6-6 with TRBJ2-2; weak D call: TRBD2 (6 bases). Deletions cut 8 bases from V and 5 bases from J, with 6 bases between. Germline CDR1 reads MNHNY; CDR2 reads SVGAGI (reference sequence). The CDR3 length is 11 residues. CDR3 region: CASGGTGELFF. The CDR3 region has the DNA TGTGCCAGCGGAGGGACCGGGGAGCTGTTTTTT.

The rearrangement joins TRBV20-1 to TRBJ2-5, with 14 positions matching TRBD2. The CDR3 covers 15 residues. Germline CDR1 and CDR2: DFQATT and SNEGSKA (reference sequence). V gave up 6 bases and J gave up 5 bases; unmatched junction bases: 8. Here the CDR3 reads CSAPTSGGASETQYF. The CDR3 DNA is TGCAGTGCCCCGACTAGCGGGGGGGCCAGTGAGACCCAGTACTTC.

CDR3 DNA: TGCGCCAGCAGCCAAGATAGGGGGGTGGGAAACACAGATACGCAGTATTTT. Encoded protein: CASSQDRGVGNTDTQYF. This rearrangement joins TRBV4-3 to TRBJ2-3, with D tentatively TRBD1 or TRBD2 (6 bases each). V was clipped by 0 bases and J by 2 bases, with 15 bases between them. Germline loops: CDR1 LGHNA, CDR2 YSLEER. CDR3 length: 17 amino acids.

This clonotype was seen only once. This sequence may be a read error, since a much larger clone differs from it by one base. The chain uses TRBV28 and TRBJ2-3; 9 nucleotides align to TRBD2. The CDR3 runs to 13 residues. V trimming: 6 bases; J trimming: 4 bases; junction bases outside the gene matches: 2. Germline V gene lookup returns CDR1 MDHEN and CDR2 SYDVKM. The CDR3 loop is CASRRTSADTQYF. The CDR3 DNA is TGTGCCAGCAGAAGGACTAGCGCAGATACGCAGTATTTT.

The gene calls are TRBV5-1 and TRBJ2-1; no firm D call. The germline V gene has CDR1 SGHRS and CDR2 YFSETQ. The CDR3 loop spans 16 amino acids. V lost 1 base, J lost 0 bases, and 11 bases lay in between. The CDR3 region has the DNA TGCGCCAGCAGCTTGTTGACTGAGAGCTCCTACAATGAGCAGTTCTTC. Amino acid sequence: CASSLLTESSYNEQFF.

The rearrangement links TRBV7-3 to TRBJ2-2; D perhaps matches TRBD1 (6 bases). The CDR3 runs to 17 residues. Germline V lookup: CDR1 SGHTA, CDR2 FQGTGA. Trimming cost V 1 base and J 2 bases, with 14 bases left between them. For the CDR3, the DNA is TGTGCCAGCAGCTTAATCCACGGGACAACTAACACCGGGGAGCTGTTTTTT. Translation gives CASSLIHGTTNTGELFF.

The gene calls are TRBV20-1 and TRBJ1-1; a weak D match, TRBD1 (5 bases). The CDR3 runs 13 residues. CDR1 and CDR2 from the germline V gene are DFQATT and SNEGSKA (reference sequence). DNA for the CDR3: TGCAGCGCCTTACGAGGGGTCGACACTGAAGCTTTCTTT. This sequence encodes CSALRGVDTEAFF.

This sequence joins TRBV7-9 and TRBJ2-1, with 8 bases matching TRBD2. From germline, CDR1 is SEHNR and CDR2 FQNEAQ (reference sequence). V shed 7 bases and J 9 bases; nucleotides not matched to a gene: 14. This CDR3 region has 15 residues. The CDR3 DNA sequence: TGTGCCAGCACTAAAGAGGGCGGGGGGAGGATTGAGCAGTTCTTC. Its protein product is CASTKEGGGRIEQFF.

This clonotype was recorded a few times. The chain employs TRBV12-3 or TRBV12-4 and TRBJ1-1; D perhaps matches TRBD1 (6 bases). Between the trimmed V and J ends, which lost 3 bases and 7 bases, there was a span of 9 bases. The CDR3 is made up of 12 amino acids. CDR3 nucleotides: TGTGCCAGCAGTTTCGGGGGCTTTGAAGCTTTCTTT. As protein: CASSFGGFEAFF.

The V and J genes are TRBV5-1 and TRBJ2-5; 9 bases map to TRBD1. V was clipped by 0 bases and J by 3 bases; unmatched bases: 6. The V gene's germline CDR1 is SGHRS and CDR2 YFSETQ. The CDR3 length is 16 residues. The CDR3 DNA reads TGCGCCAGCAGCTTGGGGGACAGGGTTGAGGAAGAGACCCAGTACTTC. It is translated as CASSLGDRVEEETQYF. The full variable domain, completed using reference TRBV5-1 and TRBJ2-5, is KAGVTQTPRYLIKTRGQQVTLSCSPISGHRSVSWYQQTPGQGLQFLFEYFSETQRNKGNFPGRFSGRQFSNSRSEMNVSTLELGDSALYLCASSLGDRVEEETQYFGPGTRLLVL.

For the CDR3, the DNA is TGTGCCACCAGCAGGGACACGAACACCGGGGAGCTGTTTTTT. This translates into CATSRDTNTGELFF. The chain links TRBV15 to TRBJ2-2; a weak D match, TRBD1 (5 bases). With 3 bases removed from V and 0 bases from J, the gap between germline ends came to 5 bases. Germline lookup yields CDR1 LNHNV and CDR2 YYDKDF (reference sequence). The CDR3 runs to 14 residues. The whole variable domain, filled in from reference TRBV15 and TRBJ2-2, reads DAMVIQNPRYQVTQFGKPVTLSCSQTLNHNVMYWYQQKSSQAPKLLFHYYDKDFNNEADTPDNFQSRRPNTSFCFLDIRSPGLGDTAMYLCATSRDTNTGELFFGEGSRLTVL.

With respect to this clonotype: This may be a read error, as it is one base from a much larger clone. The CDR3 reads CASSLEHEQFF. The CDR3 nucleotides read TGTGCCAGCAGCTTAGAACATGAGCAGTTCTTC. The chain combines TRBV13 with TRBJ2-1; D is ambiguous. Germline V gene data show CDR1 as PRHDT and CDR2 as FYEKMQ (reference sequence). The CDR3 is made up of 11 amino acids. Trimming removed 1 base from V and 8 bases from J, with 3 bases in between.

This clonotype was recorded at least ten times. The chain links TRBV20-1 to TRBJ2-7; 11 bases map to TRBD1. J lost 1 base, V lost 8 bases, and 7 bases had no gene match. This CDR3 is 14 amino acids long. The germline V gene has CDR1 DFQATT and CDR2 SNEGSKA (reference sequence). CDR3 residues: CSSTGTGGSYEQYV. The CDR3 nucleotides are TGCAGTTCTACCGGGACAGGGGGTTCCTACGAGCAGTACGTC.

V is TRBV2 and J is TRBJ2-3; no firm D call. With 10 bases removed from V and 2 bases from J, the gap between germline ends came to 16 bases. Germline CDR1 reads SNHLY; CDR2 reads FYNNEI. The CDR3 runs to 14 residues. The CDR3 sequence: CAILRSSNTDTQYF. The CDR3 DNA is TGTGCCATCCTTAGATCCAGTAACACAGATACGCAGTATTTT.

The gene calls are TRBV5-1 and TRBJ2-1; 7 bases fit TRBD1. This CDR3 spans 14 amino acids. Per the germline V gene, CDR1 is SGHRS and CDR2 is YFSETQ. After removal of 1 base from V and 5 bases from J, the junction contained 3 bases not matched to a gene. CDR3 sequence reads: CASSLRDSHNEQFF. As DNA, the CDR3 is TGCGCCAGCAGCTTGCGGGACAGCCACAATGAGCAGTTCTTC.